These T cell receptor beta chains were read from a single sample in a study of cytomegalovirus exposure and HLA in healthy donors. Sequenced by immunoSEQ multiplex PCR; TCRdb stores in-frame clones only, minus some. The table shows over 85,000 clones, with approximately 7.1% occurring only once. The sample taken for sequencing was PBMCs. Receptors were obtained from a man aged 50 to 60 in good health and CMV-seronegative. Each CDR3 is given with its conserved first and last residue. Fields, in order: V gene, clone size, CDR3 protein. Only some rows state a clone size, as once, few, many or a class for expanded clones.

V gene: TRBV2
clone size: few
CDR3 protein: CASRTRTGHYNEQFF

V gene: TRBV11-2
clone size: once
CDR3 protein: CASRREAYEQYF

V gene: TRBV6-5
clone size: few
CDR3 protein: CASSAGTANEKLFF

V gene: TRBV6-5
clone size: few
CDR3 protein: CASSYSGGDTEAFF

V gene: TRBV7-8
clone size: NA
CDR3 protein: CASSLARTGSTEAFF

V gene: TRBV7-9
clone size: NA
CDR3 protein: CASSRRNREETQYF

V gene: TRBV6-5
clone size: few
CDR3 protein: CASSYSNLGGPYEQYF

V gene: TRBV6-4
clone size: NA
CDR3 protein: CASSEGAGGAADTQYF

V gene: TRBV9
clone size: NA
CDR3 protein: CASSVEIMGGGSNTGELFF

V gene: TRBV28
clone size: few
CDR3 protein: CASSDIQGISYEQYF

V gene: TRBV5-8
clone size: NA
CDR3 protein: CASRTFSGELFF

V gene: TRBV7-8
clone size: few
CDR3 protein: CASSLSRGPLLLAEAFF